The entry below describes one T cell receptor beta chain. Sequencing was performed with immunoSEQ multiplex PCR; in TCRdb, only in-frame clones are kept and a portion is missing. The table has tens of thousands of clones, around 96% seen once. The data stem from a study of cytomegalovirus exposure and HLA in healthy donors. Among the 120 subjects of the validation cohort, separate from the roughly 700-subject first cohort, were the donors. The CDR3 is made up of 15 amino acids. J gave up 1 base and V 6 bases, and 6 bases lay outside the gene matches. CDR1 is MNHEY and CDR2 is SVGAGI in the germline V gene.

This chain uses TRBV6-5 with TRBJ2-1, with 7 bases lining up with TRBD2. This receptor was taken from a woman under 30 in good health and CMV-seropositive. The sample taken for sequencing was PBMCs. This CDR3 is CASRTSGISYNEQFF. The CDR3 bases are TGTGCCAGCAGGACAAGCGGGATATCCTACAATGAGCAGTTCTTC.